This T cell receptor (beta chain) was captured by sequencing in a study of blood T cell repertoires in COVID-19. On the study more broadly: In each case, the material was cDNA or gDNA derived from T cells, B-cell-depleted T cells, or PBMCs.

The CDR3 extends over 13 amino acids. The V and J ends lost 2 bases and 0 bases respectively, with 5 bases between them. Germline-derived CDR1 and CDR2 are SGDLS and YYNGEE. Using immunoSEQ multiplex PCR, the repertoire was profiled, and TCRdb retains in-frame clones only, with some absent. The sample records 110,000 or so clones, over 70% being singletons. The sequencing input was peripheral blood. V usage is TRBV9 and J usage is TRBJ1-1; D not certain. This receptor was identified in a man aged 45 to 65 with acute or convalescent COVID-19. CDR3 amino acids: CASSVDLNTEAFF. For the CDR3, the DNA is TGTGCCAGCAGCGTTGACTTGAACACTGAAGCTTTCTTT. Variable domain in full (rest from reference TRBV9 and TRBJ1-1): DSGVTQTPKHLITATGQRVTLRCSPRSGDLSVYWYQQSLDQGLQFLIQYYNGEERAKGNILERFSAQQFPDLHSELNLSSLELGDSALYFCASSVDLNTEAFFGQGTRLTVV.